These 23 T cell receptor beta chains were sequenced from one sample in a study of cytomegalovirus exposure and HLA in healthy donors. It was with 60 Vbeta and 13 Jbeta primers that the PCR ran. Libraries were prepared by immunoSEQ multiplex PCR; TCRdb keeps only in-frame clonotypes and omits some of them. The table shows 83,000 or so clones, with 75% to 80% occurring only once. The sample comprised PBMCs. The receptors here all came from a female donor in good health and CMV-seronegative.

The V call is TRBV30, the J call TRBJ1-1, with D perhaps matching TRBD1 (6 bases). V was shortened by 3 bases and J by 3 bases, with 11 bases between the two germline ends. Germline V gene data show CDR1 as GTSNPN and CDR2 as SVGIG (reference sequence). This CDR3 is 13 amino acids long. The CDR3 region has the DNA TGTGCCTGGAGCCACAGGGTGGACACTGAAGCTTTCTTT. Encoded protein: CAWSHRVDTEAFF.

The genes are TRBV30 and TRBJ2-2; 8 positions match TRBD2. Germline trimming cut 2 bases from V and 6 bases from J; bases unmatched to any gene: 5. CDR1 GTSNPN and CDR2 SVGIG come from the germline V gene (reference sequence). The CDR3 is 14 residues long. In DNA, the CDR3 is TGTGCCTGGAGTAGGGGACTAGGTGCCGGGGAGCTGTTTTTT. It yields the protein CAWSRGLGAGELFF.

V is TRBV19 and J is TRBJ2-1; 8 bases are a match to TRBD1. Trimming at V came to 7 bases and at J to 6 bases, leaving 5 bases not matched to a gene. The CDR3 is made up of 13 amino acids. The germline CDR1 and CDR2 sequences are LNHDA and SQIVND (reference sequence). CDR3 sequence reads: CASTRDRLNEQFF. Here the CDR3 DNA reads TGTGCCAGTACCCGGGACAGGCTCAATGAGCAGTTCTTC.

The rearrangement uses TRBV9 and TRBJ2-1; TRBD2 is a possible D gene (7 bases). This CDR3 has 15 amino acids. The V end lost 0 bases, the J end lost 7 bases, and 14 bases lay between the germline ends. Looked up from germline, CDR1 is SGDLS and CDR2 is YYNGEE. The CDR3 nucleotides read TGTGCCAGCAGCGTAGCCGGGGGGCCGAGGAATGAGCAGTTCTTC. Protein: CASSVAGGPRNEQFF.

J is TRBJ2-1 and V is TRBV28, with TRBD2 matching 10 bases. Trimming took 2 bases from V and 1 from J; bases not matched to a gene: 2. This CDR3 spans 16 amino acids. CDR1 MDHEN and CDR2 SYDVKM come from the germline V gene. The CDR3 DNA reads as TGTGCCAGCAGTTTAGCTAGCGGGAGTTCCTACAATGAGCAGTTCTTC. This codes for CASSLASGSSYNEQFF.

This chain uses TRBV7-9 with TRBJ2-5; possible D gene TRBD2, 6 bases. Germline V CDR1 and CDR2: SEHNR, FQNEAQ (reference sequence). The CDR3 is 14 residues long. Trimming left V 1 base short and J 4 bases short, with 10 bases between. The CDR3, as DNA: TGTGCCAGCAGCTTAGAGGCTAGCGCAGAGACCCAGTACTTC. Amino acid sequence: CASSLEASAETQYF.

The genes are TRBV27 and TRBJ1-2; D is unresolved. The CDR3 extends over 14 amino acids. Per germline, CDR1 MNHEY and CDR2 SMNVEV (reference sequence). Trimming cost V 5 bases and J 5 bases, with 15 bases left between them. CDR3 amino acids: CASSDNSFNYGYTF. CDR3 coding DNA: TGTGCCAGCAGTGATAACTCCTTCAATTATGGCTACACCTTC.

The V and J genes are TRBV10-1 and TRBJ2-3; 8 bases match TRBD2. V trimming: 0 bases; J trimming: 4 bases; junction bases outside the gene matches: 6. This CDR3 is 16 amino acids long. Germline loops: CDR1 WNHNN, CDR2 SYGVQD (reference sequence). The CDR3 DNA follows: TGCGCCAGCAGTGAGTCTCCGGGAGGGTACGCAGATACGCAGTATTTT. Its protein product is CASSESPGGYADTQYF.

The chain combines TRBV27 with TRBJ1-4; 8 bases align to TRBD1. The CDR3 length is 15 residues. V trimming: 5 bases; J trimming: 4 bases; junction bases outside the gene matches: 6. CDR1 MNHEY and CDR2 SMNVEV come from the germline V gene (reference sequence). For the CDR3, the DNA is TGTGCCAGCAGTCCTCGGACAGGGTATAATGAAAAACTGTTTTTT. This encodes CASSPRTGYNEKLFF.

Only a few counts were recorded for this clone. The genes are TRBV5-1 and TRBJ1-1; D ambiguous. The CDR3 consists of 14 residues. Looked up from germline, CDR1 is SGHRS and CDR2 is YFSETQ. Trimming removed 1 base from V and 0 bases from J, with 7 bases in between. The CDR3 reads CASSLMGMNTEAFF. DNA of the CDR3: TGCGCCAGCAGCTTGATGGGCATGAACACTGAAGCTTTCTTT.

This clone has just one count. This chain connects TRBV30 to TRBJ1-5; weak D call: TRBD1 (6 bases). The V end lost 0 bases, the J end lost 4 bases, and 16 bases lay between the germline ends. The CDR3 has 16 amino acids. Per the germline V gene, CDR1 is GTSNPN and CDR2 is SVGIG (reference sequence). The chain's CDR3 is CAWSVGTGMSNQPQHF. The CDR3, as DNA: TGTGCCTGGAGTGTAGGAACAGGGATGTCAAATCAGCCCCAGCATTTT.

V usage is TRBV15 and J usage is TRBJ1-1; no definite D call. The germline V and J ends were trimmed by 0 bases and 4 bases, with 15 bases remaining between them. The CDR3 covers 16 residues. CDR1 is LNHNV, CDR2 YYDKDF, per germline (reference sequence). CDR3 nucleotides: TGTGCCACCAGCAGAGATGGTTTCGGGATGCCCACTGAAGCTTTCTTT. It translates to CATSRDGFGMPTEAFF.

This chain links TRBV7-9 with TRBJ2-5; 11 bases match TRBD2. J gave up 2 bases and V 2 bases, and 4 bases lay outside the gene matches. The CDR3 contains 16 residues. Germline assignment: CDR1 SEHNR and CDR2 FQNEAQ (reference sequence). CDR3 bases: TGTGCCAGCAGCTTATCTAGCGGGGGGCTTCAAGAGACCCAGTACTTC. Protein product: CASSLSSGGLQETQYF.

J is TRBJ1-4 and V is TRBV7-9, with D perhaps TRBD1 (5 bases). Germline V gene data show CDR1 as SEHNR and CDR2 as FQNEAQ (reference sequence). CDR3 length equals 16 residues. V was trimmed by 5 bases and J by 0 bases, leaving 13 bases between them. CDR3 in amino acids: CASSTGQGTTNEKLFF. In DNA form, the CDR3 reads TGTGCCAGCAGCACAGGCCAGGGAACAACTAATGAAAAACTGTTTTTT.

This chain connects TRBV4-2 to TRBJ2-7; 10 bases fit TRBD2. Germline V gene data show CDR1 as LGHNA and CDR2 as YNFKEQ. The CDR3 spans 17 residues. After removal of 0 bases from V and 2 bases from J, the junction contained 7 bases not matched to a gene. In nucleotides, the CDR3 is TGTGCCAGCAGCCAAGATTTAACTAGCGGGAATCCCTACGAGCAGTACTTC. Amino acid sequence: CASSQDLTSGNPYEQYF.

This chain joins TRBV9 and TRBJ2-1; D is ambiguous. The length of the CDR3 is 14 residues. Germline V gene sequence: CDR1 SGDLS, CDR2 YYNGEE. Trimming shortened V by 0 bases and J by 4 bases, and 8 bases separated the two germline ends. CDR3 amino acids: CASSVGNIYNEQFF. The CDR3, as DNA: TGTGCCAGCAGCGTAGGTAATATATACAATGAGCAGTTCTTC.

DNA for the CDR3: TGTGCCAGCGCGGCGGGCAGGGGCGGCACTGAAGCTTTCTTT. Residues: CASAAGRGGTEAFF. The chain carries TRBV19 and TRBJ1-1; D may be TRBD1 (6 bases). Germline V gene data show CDR1 as LNHDA and CDR2 as SQIVND (reference sequence). V gave up 9 bases and J gave up 4 bases, with 18 bases separating them. The CDR3 has 14 residues. Supplemented by reference TRBV19 and TRBJ1-1, the full variable domain reads DGGITQSPKYLFRKEGQNVTLSCEQNLNHDAMYWYRQDPGQGLRLIYYSQIVNDFQKGDIAEGYSVSREKKESFPLTVTSAQKNPTAFYLCASAAGRGGTEAFFGQGTRLTVV.

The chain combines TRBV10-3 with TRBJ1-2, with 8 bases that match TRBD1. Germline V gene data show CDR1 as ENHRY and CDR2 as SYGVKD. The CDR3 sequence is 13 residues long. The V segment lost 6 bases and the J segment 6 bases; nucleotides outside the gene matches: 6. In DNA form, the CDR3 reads TGTGCCATCAGATTAGACAGGGGTCATGGCTACACCTTC. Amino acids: CAIRLDRGHGYTF.

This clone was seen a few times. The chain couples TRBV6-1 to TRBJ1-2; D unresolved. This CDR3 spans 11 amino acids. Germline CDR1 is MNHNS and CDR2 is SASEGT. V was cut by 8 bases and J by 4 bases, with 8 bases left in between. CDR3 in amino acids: CASQVIYGYTF. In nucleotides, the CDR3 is TGTGCCAGCCAGGTCATCTATGGCTACACCTTC.

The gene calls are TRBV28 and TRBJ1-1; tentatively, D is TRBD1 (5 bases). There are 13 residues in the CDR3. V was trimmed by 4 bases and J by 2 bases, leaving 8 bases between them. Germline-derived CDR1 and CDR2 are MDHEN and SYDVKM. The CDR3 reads CASSYRRNTEAFF. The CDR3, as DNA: TGTGCCAGCAGTTACAGGCGAAACACTGAAGCTTTCTTT.

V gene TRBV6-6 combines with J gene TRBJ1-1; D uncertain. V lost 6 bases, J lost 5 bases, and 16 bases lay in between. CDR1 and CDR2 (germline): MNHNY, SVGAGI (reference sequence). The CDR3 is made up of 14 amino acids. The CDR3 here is CASSRPGGGTEAFF. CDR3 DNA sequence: TGTGCCAGCAGCCGCCCTGGCGGAGGAACTGAAGCTTTCTTT.

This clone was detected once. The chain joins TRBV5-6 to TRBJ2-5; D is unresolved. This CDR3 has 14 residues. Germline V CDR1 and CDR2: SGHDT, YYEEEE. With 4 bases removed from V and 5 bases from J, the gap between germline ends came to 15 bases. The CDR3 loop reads CASSGSYSSETQYF. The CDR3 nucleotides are TGTGCCAGCAGCGGTAGTTATTCGTCGGAGACCCAGTACTTC.

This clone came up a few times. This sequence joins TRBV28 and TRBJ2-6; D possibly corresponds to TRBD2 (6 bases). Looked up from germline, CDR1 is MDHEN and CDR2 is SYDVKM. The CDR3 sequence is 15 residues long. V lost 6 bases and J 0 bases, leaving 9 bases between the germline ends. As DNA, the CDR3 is TGTGCCAGCAGGGCGGAGGGCTCTGGGGCCAACGTCCTGACTTTC. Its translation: CASRAEGSGANVLTF.